Listed here is a single TCR beta chain. These data come from a study of blood T cell repertoires in COVID-19. The CDR3 length is 15 residues. Trimming stripped 0 bases from V and 4 bases from J, with 12 bases between. Germline V gives CDR1 WSHSY, CDR2 SAAADI. The method was immunoSEQ multiplex PCR; TCRdb's version includes in-frame clones alone and lacks a portion of them. The repertoire holds roughly 120,000 clones, with more than 75% as singletons. The rearrangement links TRBV10-2 to TRBJ1-1; possible D gene TRBD1, 5 bases. The sequencing sample was made of peripheral blood. The clonotype originates from a human donor in a cohort sampled during active COVID-19. The CDR3 reads CASSESMGEGTEAFF. CDR3 nucleotide sequence: TGCGCCAGCAGTGAGTCGATGGGGGAGGGCACTGAAGCTTTCTTT.